Listed here are 28 T cell receptor beta chains from one sample, sequenced in a study of cytotoxic CD8 clonotypes in ibrutinib-treated CLL. Assay: immunoSEQ multiplex PCR; the TCRdb copy retains only in-frame clones and omits some. In the table there are tens of thousands of clones, around 60% of which are singletons. Source: PBMCs, taken after 12 months of ibrutinib treatment. The receptors shown here come from a human donor with chronic lymphocytic leukemia.

The chain uses TRBV5-5 and TRBJ2-1; D is uncertain. CDR1 and CDR2 (germline): SGHKS, YYEKEE (reference sequence). The CDR3 sequence is 13 residues long. V lost 0 bases and J lost 2, with 3 bases in between. The CDR3 region is CASSLGPYNEQFF. In DNA form, the CDR3 reads TGTGCCAGCAGCTTGGGTCCCTACAATGAGCAGTTCTTC. The full variable domain, with the rest looked up from reference TRBV5-5 and TRBJ2-1, is DAGVTQSPTHLIKTRGQQVTLRCSPISGHKSVSWYQQVLGQGPQFIFQYYEKEERGRGNFPDRFSARQFPNYSSELNVNALLLGDSALYLCASSLGPYNEQFFGPGTRLTVL.

V and J are TRBV5-5 and TRBJ1-2, with 9 bases identical to TRBD1. Germline trimming cut 1 base from V and 4 bases from J; bases unmatched to any gene: 5. There are 15 residues in the CDR3. CDR1 is SGHKS and CDR2 is YYEKEE in the germline V gene (reference sequence). CDR3 sequence reads: CASSLWDRAVYGYTF. CDR3 nucleotides: TGTGCCAGCAGCTTGTGGGACAGGGCCGTCTATGGCTACACCTTC.

J is TRBJ2-7 and V is TRBV7-2; D gene ambiguous. The length of the CDR3 is 12 residues. Germline CDR1 SGHTA, CDR2 FQGNSA. V was shortened by 2 bases and J by 4 bases, with 6 bases between the two germline ends. The CDR3 here is CASSLSGYEQYF. As DNA, the CDR3 is TGTGCCAGCAGCTTATCTGGTTACGAGCAGTACTTC. The variable domain in full, completed from reference TRBV7-2 and TRBJ2-7, reads GAGVSQSPSNKVTEKGKDVELRCDPISGHTALYWYRQSLGQGLEFLIYFQGNSAPDKSGLPSDRFSAERTGGSVSTLTIQRTQQEDSAVYLCASSLSGYEQYFGPGTRLTVT.

This clone was picked up many times. The chain recombines TRBV29-1 with TRBJ2-1, with TRBD2 matching over 14 bases. CDR1 is SQVTM, CDR2 ANQGSEA, per germline. The CDR3 covers 14 residues. V lost 8 bases to trimming and J lost 9 bases; unmatched junction nucleotides: 9. CDR3 in amino acids: CSTGTSGSVGEQFF. The CDR3 nucleotides read TGCAGCACCGGGACTAGCGGGAGTGTGGGTGAGCAGTTCTTC.

The chain carries TRBV27 and TRBJ2-3; possibly TRBD1 for D (5 bases). V was pared by 2 bases and J by 8 bases, with 17 bases between. CDR1 and CDR2 from the germline V gene are MNHEY and SMNVEV (reference sequence). This CDR3 comprises 15 residues. CDR3 coding DNA: TGTGCCAGCAGTTTAAGTCCCCAGGGCAGGGCTACGCAGTATTTT. Residues: CASSLSPQGRATQYF.

This clone was counted ten times or more. This chain links TRBV28 with TRBJ2-6, with 7 bases matching TRBD1. Germline V gene lookup returns CDR1 MDHEN and CDR2 SYDVKM. The junction had 11 bases not matched to a gene; V was cut back by 8 bases and J by 4 bases. This CDR3 has 16 residues. The CDR3 sequence: CASQGGAHPGANVLTF. For the CDR3, the DNA is TGTGCCAGCCAAGGGGGCGCTCATCCCGGGGCCAACGTCCTGACTTTC.

The chain uses TRBV6-4 and TRBJ1-2, with 7 bases aligning to TRBD1. Per germline, CDR1 MRHNA and CDR2 SNTAGT. This CDR3 spans 14 amino acids. The V and J ends lost 4 bases and 6 bases, in that order; junction bases with no gene match: 8. The CDR3 loop reads CASSGLQGKDGYTF. For the CDR3, the DNA is TGTGCCAGCAGTGGCCTACAGGGGAAGGATGGCTACACCTTC.

V gene TRBV5-8 combines with J gene TRBJ1-2; possibly TRBD1 for D (5 bases). Germline lookup yields CDR1 SGHTS and CDR2 YDEGEE. The germline V and J ends were trimmed by 0 bases and 4 bases, with 19 bases remaining between them. The length of the CDR3 is 17 residues. The CDR3 protein is CASSLAFSGLRGYGYTF. For the CDR3, the DNA is TGTGCCAGCAGCTTGGCATTTTCGGGGCTTCGGGGCTATGGCTACACCTTC.

The gene calls are TRBV27 and TRBJ2-7, with D possibly matching TRBD2 (7 bases). The V end was cut by 8 bases, the J end by 2 bases, with 10 bases between. The CDR3 has 12 residues. Germline loops: CDR1 MNHEY, CDR2 SMNVEV (reference sequence). Here the CDR3 reads CASRRGPYEQYF. For the CDR3, the DNA is TGTGCCAGCCGGCGGGGGCCCTACGAGCAGTACTTC.

The V gene is TRBV21-1, the J gene TRBJ1-3; TRBD1 is the table's D call and was not checked against the DNA. TRBV21-1 is noted as a pseudogene. There are 16 residues in the CDR3. The CDR3 sequence is CASSRKGTGYENTIYF. The DNA of the CDR3 is TGTGCCAGCAGCCGAAAGGGGACAGGGTATGAAAACACCATATATTTT.

The chain employs TRBV7-9 and TRBJ2-7; D is perhaps TRBD1 (6 bases). The V end lost 4 bases, the J end lost 2 bases, and 15 bases lay between the germline ends. This CDR3 is 15 amino acids long. CDR1 and CDR2 from the germline V gene are SEHNR and FQNEAQ (reference sequence). CDR3 region: CASSCTHGQPYEQYF. The CDR3 DNA reads as TGTGCCAGCAGCTGTACCCACGGACAGCCCTACGAGCAGTACTTC. The variable domain in full, with the rest retrieved from reference TRBV7-9 and TRBJ2-7, is DTGVSQNPRHKITKRGQNVTFRCDPISEHNRLYWYRQTLGQGPEFLTYFQNEAQLEKSRLLSDRFSAERPKGSFSTLEIQRTEQGDSAMYLCASSCTHGQPYEQYFGPGTRLTVT.

The chain has TRBV7-7 and TRBJ2-5; a possible D gene is TRBD2 (5 bases). This CDR3 region has 12 residues. The ends were cut back, 5 bases at V and 5 bases at J, with 9 bases in the middle. CDR1 is SSHAT and CDR2 is FNYEAQ in the germline V gene (reference sequence). CDR3 coding DNA: TGTGCCAGCAGCCCGGACTGGGAGACCCAGTACTTC. This sequence encodes CASSPDWETQYF.

In its sample, this clone was seen a few times. The chain is built from TRBV7-9 and TRBJ1-2; TRBD1 agrees at 7 bases. With V trimmed by 2 bases and J by 4 bases, 10 bases remained unmatched. CDR3 length: 16 residues. CDR1 is SEHNR and CDR2 is FQNEAQ in the germline V gene (reference sequence). Written as DNA, the CDR3 is TGTGCCAGCAGCTTATTACCCGACAGGGCGGGCTATGGCTACACCTTC. The encoded protein is CASSLLPDRAGYGYTF.

This clone was seen a handful of times. The rearrangement joins TRBV28 to TRBJ1-4, with TRBD1 identical over 8 bases. V was clipped by 1 base and J by 6 bases; unmatched bases: 7. CDR1 is MDHEN and CDR2 is SYDVKM in the germline V gene. CDR3 length: 16 amino acids. The CDR3 DNA follows: TGTGCCAGCAGTTTATACGGACAGGGAGCCGATGAAAAACTGTTTTTT. Translating it yields CASSLYGQGADEKLFF.

The chain carries TRBV6-1 and TRBJ2-5; 9 bases fit TRBD1. The germline V gene encodes CDR1 MNHNS and CDR2 SASEGT. This CDR3 spans 15 amino acids. With V trimmed by 5 bases and J by 5 bases, 9 bases remained unmatched. This CDR3 is CASSKDRGAGETQYF. The CDR3 DNA reads as TGTGCCAGCAGTAAGGACAGGGGCGCAGGGGAGACCCAGTACTTC.

The V and J genes are TRBV27 and TRBJ1-2; D may be TRBD1 (6 bases). The ends were cut back, 1 base at V and 8 bases at J, with 14 bases in the middle. CDR3 length equals 14 residues. CDR1 and CDR2 (germline): MNHEY, SMNVEV (reference sequence). The CDR3 DNA reads TGTGCCAGCAGTTTATTCGGCAGGGGTGAAGGCTACACCTTC. Translation gives CASSLFGRGEGYTF.

This clone was detected only a few times. J is TRBJ1-6 and V is TRBV25-1; D possibly corresponds to TRBD1 (5 bases). The CDR3 is made up of 14 amino acids. V was shortened by 7 bases and J by 7 bases, with 14 bases between the two germline ends. Germline values: CDR1 MGHDK, CDR2 SYGVNS. The CDR3: CASTGTGGNSPLHF. The DNA for the CDR3 is TGTGCCAGCACCGGGACTGGTGGGAATTCACCCCTCCACTTT.

The genes are TRBV6-5 and TRBJ1-6; 7 nucleotides align to TRBD1. The ends lost 0 bases at V and 9 bases at J; junction bases unmatched: 8. CDR1 and CDR2 from the germline V gene are MNHEY and SVGAGI. The CDR3 consists of 16 residues. The CDR3 spells CASSYSPLGDSSPLHF. Here the CDR3 DNA reads TGTGCCAGCAGTTACTCTCCTTTAGGGGACAGTTCACCCCTCCACTTT.

The chain uses TRBV6-5 and TRBJ1-2, with TRBD1 matching over 8 bases. CDR1 is MNHEY, CDR2 SVGAGI, per germline. The V and J ends lost 2 bases and 8 bases, in that order; junction bases with no gene match: 7. The CDR3 extends over 14 amino acids. CDR3 sequence: CASSYTGGEGGYTF. In nucleotides, the CDR3 is TGTGCCAGCAGTTACACAGGGGGGGAGGGGGGCTACACCTTC.

The chain is built from TRBV5-1 and TRBJ2-1; D call uncertain. Germline-derived CDR1 and CDR2 are SGHRS and YFSETQ. Trimming took off 0 bases at V and 12 bases at J, with 10 bases between the two ends. This CDR3 is built from 12 residues. CDR3 nucleotides: TGCGCCAGCAGCTTGGATCTAGATGGGCAGTTCTTC. Translated: CASSLDLDGQFF.

The V and J genes are TRBV5-8 and TRBJ2-5, with 10 bases aligning to TRBD2. V was pared by 4 bases and J by 1 base, with 4 bases of the junction left unmatched. CDR1 and CDR2 from the germline V gene are SGHTS and YDEGEE. The CDR3 length is 15 residues. The CDR3 region is CASSVGLAIQETQYF. In nucleotides, the CDR3 is TGTGCCAGCAGCGTGGGACTAGCGATCCAAGAGACCCAGTACTTC.

The chain carries TRBV6-1 and TRBJ2-1; no definite D call. The V and J ends lost 5 bases and 10 bases respectively, with 12 bases between them. This CDR3 is 12 amino acids long. Germline CDR1 and CDR2: MNHNS and SASEGT. The CDR3, as DNA: TGTGCCAGCAGTCAGTCCAGTCGGGAGCAGTTCTTC. Translated: CASSQSSREQFF.

This clone was recorded a few times. V usage is TRBV2 and J usage is TRBJ2-7, with D unresolved. V lost 4 bases and J lost 3, with 10 bases in between. Germline assignment: CDR1 SNHLY and CDR2 FYNNEI. The CDR3 is made up of 13 amino acids. The CDR3 reads CASSGSTDYEQYF. DNA for the CDR3: TGTGCCAGCAGTGGTTCGACCGACTACGAGCAGTACTTC.

This clone has just a few counts. The chain is built from TRBV7-9 and TRBJ2-5; a possible D gene is TRBD2 (6 bases). This CDR3 is 15 amino acids long. V was cut by 5 bases and J by 4 bases, with 17 bases left in between. Germline CDR1 and CDR2: SEHNR and FQNEAQ (reference sequence). CDR3 in amino acids: CASSPGLPSGETQYF. Written as DNA, the CDR3 is TGTGCCAGCAGCCCCGGACTACCCAGTGGAGAGACCCAGTACTTC.

This clone was recorded at least ten times. The chain has TRBV7-8 and TRBJ2-7, with 13 bases that match TRBD2. The CDR3 has 19 residues. Germline V lookup: CDR1 SGHVS, CDR2 FQNEAQ. V lost 5 bases, J lost 3 bases, and 16 bases stayed unmatched. In DNA, the CDR3 is TGTGCCAGCAGCGGCCGGACTAGCGGGAGTCATCACTATCACTACGAGCAGTACTTC. Protein product: CASSGRTSGSHHYHYEQYF.

V usage is TRBV19 and J usage is TRBJ2-5, with D hard to call. TRBJ2-7 explains the end of the DNA better; the J call may be wrong. The CDR3 is 12 residues long. Germline values: CDR1 LNHDA, CDR2 SQIVND (reference sequence). This chain's CDR3 is CASRSRWNEQYF. The CDR3 DNA reads as TGTGCCAGTAGGTCGAGGTGGAACGAGCAGTACTTC.

The chain links TRBV28 to TRBJ2-7; D is ambiguous. The germline V gene encodes CDR1 MDHEN and CDR2 SYDVKM. The germline V and J ends were trimmed by 6 bases and 5 bases, with 20 bases remaining between them. The length of the CDR3 is 15 residues. The CDR3 nucleotides read TGTGCCAGCAGCAACATACAGAGCTTTACCCACGAGCAGTACTTC. Translated: CASSNIQSFTHEQYF.

V is TRBV7-2 and J is TRBJ2-6; D remains ambiguous. This CDR3 region has 18 residues. The V end lost 5 bases, the J end lost 5 bases, and 22 bases lay between the germline ends. The germline V gene encodes CDR1 SGHTA and CDR2 FQGNSA. This chain's CDR3 is CASSAISRRQSRANVLTF. For the CDR3, the DNA is TGTGCCAGCAGCGCGATAAGCAGACGACAAAGTCGGGCCAACGTCCTGACTTTC.